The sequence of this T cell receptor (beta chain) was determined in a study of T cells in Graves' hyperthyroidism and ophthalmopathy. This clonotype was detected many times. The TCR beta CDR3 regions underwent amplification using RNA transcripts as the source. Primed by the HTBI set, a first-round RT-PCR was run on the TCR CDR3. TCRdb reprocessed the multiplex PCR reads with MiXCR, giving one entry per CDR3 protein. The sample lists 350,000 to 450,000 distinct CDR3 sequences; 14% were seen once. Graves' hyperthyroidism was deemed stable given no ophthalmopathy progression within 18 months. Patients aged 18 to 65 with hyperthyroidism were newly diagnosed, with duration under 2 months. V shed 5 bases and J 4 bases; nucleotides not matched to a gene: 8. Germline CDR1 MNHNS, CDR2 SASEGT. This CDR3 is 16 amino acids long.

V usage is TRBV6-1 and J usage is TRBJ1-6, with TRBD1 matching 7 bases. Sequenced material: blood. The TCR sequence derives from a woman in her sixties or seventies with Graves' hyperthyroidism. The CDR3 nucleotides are TGTGCCAGCAGTCCGGGCCAGGGGGTTTATAATTCACCCCTCCACTTT. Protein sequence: CASSPGQGVYNSPLHF.